Listed below are T cell receptor beta chains from one sample, sequenced in a study of PD-1 blockade in classical Hodgkin lymphoma. Clones were read by immunoSEQ multiplex PCR, and TCRdb kept only the in-frame ones, dropping some. The sample records more than 10,000 clones, roughly 76% being singletons. The sample in question was peripheral blood mononuclear cells (PBMCs), obtained at baseline. The receptors originated from a human donor with classical Hodgkin lymphoma. Both conserved end residues are part of each CDR3. A D gene is named only where the DNA matches it firmly. A row's size may be missing; if present it is once, few, many or a size class.

size: few; V: TRBV5-4; J: TRBJ1-1; D: -; DNA: TGTGCCAGCAGCCCGGACAGTTTGAACACTGAAGCTTTCTTT; CDR3: CASSPDSLNTEAFF
size: medium-sized; V: TRBV7-9; J: TRBJ2-7; D: -; DNA: TGTGCCAGCAGCTTTCCGGAGGGGGCTAGATTCGACGAGCAGTACTTC; CDR3: CASSFPEGARFDEQYF
size: few; V: TRBV5-6; J: TRBJ2-5; D: -; DNA: TGTGCCAGCAGCTTGACAGGGTCTTGGAATATCCGAGAGACCCAGTACTTC; CDR3: CASSLTGSWNIRETQYF
size: -; V: TRBV7-8; J: TRBJ2-1; D: -; DNA: TGTGCCAGCAGCCGAGGACAGCCAGCCTACAATGAGCAGTTCTTC; CDR3: CASSRGQPAYNEQFF
size: -; V: TRBV5-1; J: TRBJ2-3; D: TRBD2; DNA: TGCGCCAGCAGCTTGCGGAGCGGGAGGGCCACAGATACGCAGTATTTT; CDR3: CASSLRSGRATDTQYF
size: -; V: TRBV18; J: TRBJ2-5; D: -; DNA: TGTGCCAGCTCACCAACTCAGGAGACCCAGTACTTC; CDR3: CASSPTQETQYF
size: -; V: TRBV6-1; J: TRBJ2-2; D: -; DNA: TGTGCCAGCAGTGAAGGGGGAGAAACCGGGGAGCTGTTTTTT; CDR3: CASSEGGETGELFF
size: -; V: TRBV10-1; J: TRBJ2-7; D: TRBD2; DNA: TGCGCCAGCAATCCCGGGACTAGCGGGAGCGACGAGCAGTACTTC; CDR3: CASNPGTSGSDEQYF
size: -; V: TRBV19; J: TRBJ2-5; D: -; DNA: TGTGCCAGTAGTATCGTACGGATCCTCGGGAAGACCCAGTACTTC; CDR3: CASSIVRILGKTQYF
size: -; V: TRBV7-9; J: TRBJ2-7; D: -; DNA: TGTGCCAGCAGCTTAGTTGGAGTACTAGGCTACGAGCAGTACTTC; CDR3: CASSLVGVLGYEQYF
size: -; V: TRBV5-6; J: TRBJ2-7; D: -; DNA: TGTGCCAGCAGCAAACCTCTCAGGGAGCAGTACTTC; CDR3: CASSKPLREQYF
size: -; V: TRBV7-8; J: TRBJ2-5; D: TRBD2; DNA: TGTGCCAGCAGCCCCATCGGTCTAGCGGGAGAAGAGACCCAGTACTTC; CDR3: CASSPIGLAGEETQYF
size: -; V: TRBV29-1; J: TRBJ1-2; D: -; DNA: TGCAGCGTCCATGACGTCCGGTATGGCTACACCTTC; CDR3: CSVHDVRYGYTF
size: -; V: TRBV7-7; J: TRBJ1-6; D: -; DNA: TGTGCCAGCAGTTATGTAGGGAGAATCAGACCGGATAATTCACCCCTCCACTTT; CDR3: CASSYVGRIRPDNSPLHF
size: few; V: TRBV28; J: TRBJ1-5; D: -; DNA: TGTGCCAGCAGTATCACCGGGGGGATTCAGCCCCAGCATTTT; CDR3: CASSITGGIQPQHF
size: -; V: TRBV6-6; J: TRBJ2-7; D: TRBD1; DNA: TGTGCCAGCAGTCGACAGGGGGTTGGCATCTACGAGCAGTACTTC; CDR3: CASSRQGVGIYEQYF
size: -; V: TRBV25-1; J: TRBJ2-2; D: -; DNA: TGTGCCAGCAGTATGGGGGATAACACCGGGGAGCTGTTTTTT; CDR3: CASSMGDNTGELFF
size: few; V: TRBV10-3; J: TRBJ1-4; D: -; DNA: TGTGCCATCAGTGAGTCGTGGGGTGGGGATGAAAAACTGTTTTTT; CDR3: CAISESWGGDEKLFF
size: -; V: TRBV19; J: TRBJ1-5; D: -; DNA: TGTGCCAGTAGCTACTCAGGGGAGTGGTGGCAGCCCCAGCATTTT; CDR3: CASSYSGEWWQPQHF
size: -; V: TRBV7-9; J: TRBJ2-5; D: -; DNA: TGTGCCAGCAGCTTACTGGGGGCTGGGGAGACCCAGTACTTC; CDR3: CASSLLGAGETQYF
size: -; V: TRBV7-9; J: TRBJ2-7; D: TRBD2; DNA: TGTGCCAGCAGCTCACTTTCGAGCGGGAGCCCCTACGAGCAGTACTTC; CDR3: CASSSLSSGSPYEQYF
size: -; V: TRBV6-1; J: TRBJ1-2; D: TRBD1; DNA: TGTGCCGGTAACGACAGGGGCTATGGCTACACCTTC; CDR3: CAGNDRGYGYTF
size: -; V: TRBV7-2; J: TRBJ2-1; D: -; DNA: TGTGCCAGCAGCTTAGGGCCCACCATGTCCTACAATGAGCAGTTCTTC; CDR3: CASSLGPTMSYNEQFF
size: -; V: TRBV11-2; J: TRBJ2-5; D: -; DNA: TGTGCCAGCAGCGTGACCCGACCGCAAGAGACCCAGTACTTC; CDR3: CASSVTRPQETQYF